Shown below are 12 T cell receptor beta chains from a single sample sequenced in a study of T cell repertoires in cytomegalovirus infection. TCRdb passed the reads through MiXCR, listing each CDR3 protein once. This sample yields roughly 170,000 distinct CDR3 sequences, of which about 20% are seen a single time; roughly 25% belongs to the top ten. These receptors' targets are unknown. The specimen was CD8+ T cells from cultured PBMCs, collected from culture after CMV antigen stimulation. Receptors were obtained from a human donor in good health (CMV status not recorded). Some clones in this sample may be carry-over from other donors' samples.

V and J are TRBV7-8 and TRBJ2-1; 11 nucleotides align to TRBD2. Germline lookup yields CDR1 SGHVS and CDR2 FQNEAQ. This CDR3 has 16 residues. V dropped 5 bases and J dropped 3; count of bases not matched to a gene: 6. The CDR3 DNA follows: TGTGCCAGCAGCCTGCCCCTAGCGGGGGGCTACAATGAGCAGTTCTTC. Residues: CASSLPLAGGYNEQFF.

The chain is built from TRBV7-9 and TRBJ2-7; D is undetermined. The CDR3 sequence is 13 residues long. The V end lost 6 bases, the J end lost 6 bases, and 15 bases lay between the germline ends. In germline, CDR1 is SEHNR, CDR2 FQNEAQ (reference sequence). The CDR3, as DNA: TGTGCCAGCAGTTTGCCGGTTGAGCGCGAGCAGTACTTC. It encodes CASSLPVEREQYF.

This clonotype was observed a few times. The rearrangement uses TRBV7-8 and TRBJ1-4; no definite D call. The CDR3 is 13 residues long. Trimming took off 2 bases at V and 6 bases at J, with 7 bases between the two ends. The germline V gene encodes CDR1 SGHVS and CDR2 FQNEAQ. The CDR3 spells CASSLPPDEKLFF. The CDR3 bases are TGTGCCAGCAGCTTACCCCCAGATGAAAAACTGTTTTTT.

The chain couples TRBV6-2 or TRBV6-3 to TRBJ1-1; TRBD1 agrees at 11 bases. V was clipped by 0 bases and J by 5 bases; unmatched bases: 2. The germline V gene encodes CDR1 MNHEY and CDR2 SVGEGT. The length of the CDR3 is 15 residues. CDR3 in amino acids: CASSYSGTGGTEAFF. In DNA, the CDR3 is TGTGCCAGCAGTTACTCTGGGACAGGGGGAACTGAAGCTTTCTTT.

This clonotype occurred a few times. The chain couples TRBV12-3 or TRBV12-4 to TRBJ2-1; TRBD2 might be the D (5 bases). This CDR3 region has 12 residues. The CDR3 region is CAEGLTDNEQFF. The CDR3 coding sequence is TGTGCTGAGGGCCTCACCGACAATGAGCAGTTCTTC.

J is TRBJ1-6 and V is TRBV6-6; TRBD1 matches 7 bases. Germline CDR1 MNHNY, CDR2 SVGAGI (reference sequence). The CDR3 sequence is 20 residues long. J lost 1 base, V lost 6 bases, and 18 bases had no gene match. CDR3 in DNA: TGTGCCAGCAGGCACCCGACAGGGTGGGATGATTTGTCCTATAATTCACCCCTCCACTTT. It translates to CASRHPTGWDDLSYNSPLHF.

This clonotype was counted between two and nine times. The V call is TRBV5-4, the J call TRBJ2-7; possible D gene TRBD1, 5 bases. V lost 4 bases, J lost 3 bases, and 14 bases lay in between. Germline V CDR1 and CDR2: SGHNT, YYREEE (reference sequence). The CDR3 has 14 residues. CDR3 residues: CASSQDKGLYEQYF. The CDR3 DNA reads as TGTGCCAGCAGCCAGGACAAGGGCCTCTACGAGCAGTACTTC.

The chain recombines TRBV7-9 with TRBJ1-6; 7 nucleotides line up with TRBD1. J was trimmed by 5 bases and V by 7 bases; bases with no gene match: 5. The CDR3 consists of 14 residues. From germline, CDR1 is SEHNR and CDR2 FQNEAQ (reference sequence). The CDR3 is CASTNRGNNSPLHF. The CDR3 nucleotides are TGTGCCAGCACCAACAGGGGAAATAATTCACCCCTCCACTTT.

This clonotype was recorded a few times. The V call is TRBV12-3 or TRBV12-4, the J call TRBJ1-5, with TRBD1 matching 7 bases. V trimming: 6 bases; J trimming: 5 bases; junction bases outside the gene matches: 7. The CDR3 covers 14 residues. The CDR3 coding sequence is TGTGCCAGCAGCCAACAGGGGAGGCATCAGCCCCAGCATTTT. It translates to CASSQQGRHQPQHF.

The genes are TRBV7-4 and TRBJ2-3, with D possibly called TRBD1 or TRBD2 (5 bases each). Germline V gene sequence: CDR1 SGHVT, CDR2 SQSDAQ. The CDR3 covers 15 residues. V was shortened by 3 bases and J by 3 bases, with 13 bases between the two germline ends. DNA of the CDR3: TGTGCCAGCAGCTTCCCCGGGGACCCGACAGATACGCAGTATTTT. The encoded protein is CASSFPGDPTDTQYF.

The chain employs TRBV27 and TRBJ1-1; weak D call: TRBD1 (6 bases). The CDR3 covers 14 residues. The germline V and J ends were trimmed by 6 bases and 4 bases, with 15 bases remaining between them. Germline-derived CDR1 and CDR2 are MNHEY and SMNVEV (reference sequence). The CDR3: CASRTYRDSTEAFF. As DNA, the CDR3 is TGTGCCAGCAGGACTTACAGGGATAGCACTGAAGCTTTCTTT.

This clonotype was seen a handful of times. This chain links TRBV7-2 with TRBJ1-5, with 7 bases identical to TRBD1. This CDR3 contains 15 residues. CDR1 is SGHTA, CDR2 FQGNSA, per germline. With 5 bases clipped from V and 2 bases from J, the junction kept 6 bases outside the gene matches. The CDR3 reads CASSHDRVGNQPQHF. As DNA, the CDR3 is TGTGCCAGCAGCCACGACAGGGTTGGCAATCAGCCCCAGCATTTT.